The 32 T cell receptor beta chains in this list originate from one sample, sequenced in a study of cytomegalovirus exposure and HLA in healthy donors. The primer mix had 60 Vbeta and 13 Jbeta primers. TCRdb keeps only in-frame clones here, not all; method: immunoSEQ multiplex PCR. The sample lists around 190,000 clones, over 75% occurring once. Sequenced: PBMCs. All receptors come from a woman aged 45-65 years in good health and CMV-seronegative.

This clone was observed a single time. The V gene is TRBV9, the J gene TRBJ2-1, with TRBD1 identical over 7 bases. The CDR3 contains 16 residues. Trimming at V came to 3 bases and at J to 3 bases, leaving 9 bases not matched to a gene. From germline, CDR1 is SGDLS and CDR2 YYNGEE. The chain's CDR3 is CASSARQGTYYNEQFF. The CDR3 DNA sequence: TGTGCCAGCAGCGCGCGACAGGGAACATACTACAATGAGCAGTTCTTC.

The CDR3 coding sequence is TGTGCCAGCAGCAGTAGCGGTAGCCGGGCCTACGAGCAGTACTTC. As protein: CASSSSGSRAYEQYF. The V call is TRBV7-2, the J call TRBJ2-7; a weak D match, TRBD2 (6 bases). V lost 5 bases, J lost 2 bases, and 16 bases lay in between. The germline CDR1 and CDR2 sequences are SGHTA and FQGNSA. This CDR3 comprises 15 residues.

This clone showed up just a few times. This chain uses TRBV6-6 with TRBJ1-1; TRBD1 might be the D (6 bases). The V end was cut by 7 bases, the J end by 3 bases, with 12 bases between. Germline V CDR1 and CDR2: MNHNY, SVGAGI (reference sequence). The CDR3 contains 13 residues. The CDR3 DNA reads as TGTGCCAGCACCGAACAGGGTTACACTGAAGCTTTCTTT. This gives the protein CASTEQGYTEAFF.

The V call is TRBV27, the J call TRBJ2-5; TRBD2 matches at 10 bases. J was trimmed by 3 bases and V by 6 bases; bases with no gene match: 4. Per the germline V gene, CDR1 is MNHEY and CDR2 is SMNVEV (reference sequence). The CDR3 is made up of 14 amino acids. This CDR3 reads CASRSGLAEETQYF. The DNA of the CDR3 is TGTGCCAGCAGGTCCGGACTAGCGGAAGAGACCCAGTACTTC.

The chain uses TRBV5-1 and TRBJ2-7; the match to TRBD2 covers 7 bases. This CDR3 is 13 amino acids long. Unmatched junction bases numbered 3, after V lost 0 bases and J lost 6 bases. Germline V gene sequence: CDR1 SGHRS, CDR2 YFSETQ. The CDR3 protein is CASSLGEGREQYF. The CDR3 DNA is TGCGCCAGCAGCTTGGGGGAGGGTCGCGAGCAGTACTTC. Looking up the rest from reference TRBV5-1 and TRBJ2-7 gives the full variable domain: KAGVTQTPRYLIKTRGQQVTLSCSPISGHRSVSWYQQTPGQGLQFLFEYFSETQRNKGNFPGRFSGRQFSNSRSEMNVSTLELGDSALYLCASSLGEGREQYFGPGTRLTVT.

V usage is TRBV7-9 and J usage is TRBJ1-2; TRBD1 might be the D (6 bases). Per germline, CDR1 SEHNR and CDR2 FQNEAQ (reference sequence). With 4 bases removed from V and 4 bases from J, the gap between germline ends came to 22 bases. This CDR3 is built from 17 residues. The CDR3 sequence: CASSSTGSRRIVYGYTF. CDR3 in DNA: TGTGCCAGCAGCTCTACAGGGAGTCGCAGGATCGTCTATGGCTACACCTTC.

This chain joins TRBV11-3 and TRBJ2-3, with 13 bases fitting TRBD2. V shed 3 bases and J 2 bases; nucleotides not matched to a gene: 2. This CDR3 is 16 amino acids long. Germline lookup yields CDR1 SGHNT and CDR2 YENEEA. CDR3: CASSLGLAGITDTQYF. CDR3 DNA sequence: TGTGCCAGCAGCTTGGGACTAGCGGGAATCACAGATACGCAGTATTTT.

The genes are TRBV30 and TRBJ1-4, with TRBD1 matching 10 bases. From germline, CDR1 is GTSNPN and CDR2 SVGIG (reference sequence). The CDR3 runs to 16 residues. V trimming: 5 bases; J trimming: 8 bases; junction bases outside the gene matches: 14. The DNA for the CDR3 is TGTGCCTGGTCGACAGGGGGCGTTTCCTTAGGAGAAAAACTGTTTTTT. This sequence encodes CAWSTGGVSLGEKLFF.

J is TRBJ2-5 and V is TRBV7-2; the D gene is possibly TRBD1 (5 bases). The CDR3 has 14 amino acids. CDR1 is SGHTA and CDR2 is FQGNSA in the germline V gene. V lost 2 bases and J 7 bases, leaving 14 bases between the germline ends. The CDR3 is CASSLRWQGGTQYF. CDR3 in DNA: TGTGCCAGCAGCTTAAGATGGCAGGGTGGGACCCAGTACTTC.

This sequence joins TRBV29-1 and TRBJ2-1; 11 bases match TRBD2. Germline loops: CDR1 SQVTM, CDR2 ANQGSEA. The CDR3 is made up of 13 amino acids. Trimming at V came to 8 bases and at J to 5 bases, leaving 5 bases not matched to a gene. Here the CDR3 reads CSQPGLADNEQFF. The CDR3 DNA sequence: TGCAGCCAGCCGGGACTAGCGGACAATGAGCAGTTCTTC.

V is TRBV6-1 and J is TRBJ2-2, with D tentatively TRBD1 (6 bases). With 5 bases removed from V and 0 bases from J, the gap between germline ends came to 7 bases. In germline, CDR1 is MNHNS, CDR2 SASEGT. The CDR3 totals 14 residues. The CDR3 loop is CASSRQANTGELFF. The CDR3 DNA sequence: TGTGCCAGCAGTCGACAGGCGAACACCGGGGAGCTGTTTTTT.

The rearrangement uses TRBV5-6 and TRBJ1-1; D is possibly TRBD1 (5 bases). The CDR3 loop spans 16 amino acids. The V gene's germline CDR1 is SGHDT and CDR2 YYEEEE. The V gene lost 4 bases and the J gene lost 0 bases, with 16 bases spanning the gap. Here the CDR3 reads CASSLTVTYMNTEAFF. In nucleotides, the CDR3 is TGTGCCAGCAGCCTGACAGTGACTTACATGAACACTGAAGCTTTCTTT.

V gene TRBV29-1 combines with J gene TRBJ2-5; D is possibly TRBD2 (5 bases). The CDR3 spans 12 residues. Between the trimmed V and J ends, which lost 7 bases and 1 base, there was a span of 10 bases. Per germline, CDR1 SQVTM and CDR2 ANQGSEA. CDR3 in amino acids: CSARLRQETQYF. In DNA, the CDR3 is TGCAGCGCACGACTACGCCAAGAGACCCAGTACTTC.

In its sample, this clone was seen a few times. V and J are TRBV27 and TRBJ1-5, with 9 bases lining up with TRBD1. Looked up from germline, CDR1 is MNHEY and CDR2 is SMNVEV (reference sequence). Trimming cost V 5 bases and J 0 bases; bases outside gene matches: 5. The CDR3 runs 16 residues. The CDR3 DNA reads TGTGCCAGCAGTCCGGGACAGGGAATTAGCAATCAGCCCCAGCATTTT. Translation: CASSPGQGISNQPQHF.

This clone was seen only once. This chain uses TRBV5-4 with TRBJ2-7; TRBD1 agrees at 10 bases. CDR3 length: 15 residues. Germline trimming cut 4 bases from V and 0 bases from J; bases unmatched to any gene: 4. Looked up from germline, CDR1 is SGHNT and CDR2 is YYREEE (reference sequence). The CDR3, as DNA: TGTGCCAGCAGCATAGACAGGGGGCTCTCCTACGAGCAGTACTTC. Its protein product is CASSIDRGLSYEQYF.

This clone was observed a single time. The chain links TRBV2 to TRBJ2-1, with 9 bases aligning to TRBD2. The trim removed 7 bases at V and 1 base at J, leaving 2 bases unmatched. Germline CDR1 reads SNHLY; CDR2 reads FYNNEI. CDR3 length: 14 residues. CDR3 DNA sequence: TGTGCCAGCAACAGCGGGAGGTCCTACAATGAGCAGTTCTTC. Its translation: CASNSGRSYNEQFF.

The chain links TRBV11-2 to TRBJ2-3, with D possibly TRBD2 on 5 matching bases. The germline CDR1 and CDR2 sequences are SGHAT and FQNNGV. Trimming took off 7 bases at V and 2 bases at J, with 13 bases between the two ends. The CDR3 is made up of 14 amino acids. The CDR3 coding sequence is TGTGCCAGCAACCCCCGGGGAGACACAGATACGCAGTATTTT. This encodes CASNPRGDTDTQYF.

The chain is built from TRBV28 and TRBJ2-3; a possible D gene is TRBD2 (6 bases). V dropped 2 bases and J dropped 3 bases, with 12 bases sitting between them. This CDR3 region has 15 residues. Germline V gene sequence: CDR1 MDHEN, CDR2 SYDVKM. The CDR3 loop reads CASSLTAGRTDTQYF. DNA for the CDR3: TGTGCCAGCAGTTTAACCGCAGGGAGGACAGATACGCAGTATTTT.

The V gene is TRBV2, the J gene TRBJ1-3; D is ambiguous. Germline V gene sequence: CDR1 SNHLY, CDR2 FYNNEI. The CDR3 length is 14 residues. V lost 1 base and J 4 bases, leaving 8 bases between the germline ends. CDR3 nucleotides: TGTGCCAGCAGTGAAGATCCTCCCGGAAACACCATATATTTT. Encoded protein: CASSEDPPGNTIYF.

V usage is TRBV2 and J usage is TRBJ1-2; no definite D call. The CDR3 is made up of 12 amino acids. In germline, CDR1 is SNHLY, CDR2 FYNNEI. Trimming left V 6 bases short and J 7 bases short, with 12 bases between. The CDR3 spells CASRVGRSGYTF. In nucleotides, the CDR3 is TGTGCCAGCAGGGTGGGTAGGAGTGGCTACACCTTC.

The chain carries TRBV7-2 and TRBJ2-1, with 7 bases lining up with TRBD2. This CDR3 is built from 14 residues. Germline CDR1 and CDR2: SGHTA and FQGNSA. V was clipped by 0 bases and J by 5 bases; unmatched bases: 1. The CDR3: CASSLAGGNNEQFF. CDR3 DNA: TGTGCCAGCAGCTTAGCGGGGGGGAACAATGAGCAGTTCTTC.

The rearrangement joins TRBV30 to TRBJ2-1; D is unclear. Trimming removed 3 bases from V and 2 bases from J, with 8 bases in between. The CDR3 is 13 amino acids. Per the germline V gene, CDR1 is GTSNPN and CDR2 is SVGIG (reference sequence). CDR3 amino acids: CAWRAGTYNEQFF. CDR3 DNA sequence: TGTGCCTGGAGAGCAGGCACCTACAATGAGCAGTTCTTC.

CDR3 sequence reads: CAWSFGTGLSYNEQFF. The CDR3 nucleotides read TGTGCCTGGAGTTTCGGGACAGGCCTCTCCTACAATGAGCAGTTCTTC. The rearrangement links TRBV30 to TRBJ2-1; 8 bases are shared with TRBD1. Germline V gene lookup returns CDR1 GTSNPN and CDR2 SVGIG (reference sequence). The CDR3 runs to 16 residues. Unmatched junction bases numbered 6, after V lost 2 bases and J lost 0 bases.

J is TRBJ1-6 and V is TRBV19; D is unclear. The V gene lost 5 bases and the J gene lost 4 bases, with 15 bases spanning the gap. CDR1 is LNHDA, CDR2 SQIVND, per germline (reference sequence). The CDR3 is 16 amino acids. The CDR3 DNA sequence: TGTGCCAGTAGTCCAACCGGCCCGGGTTATAATTCACCCCTCCACTTT. This sequence encodes CASSPTGPGYNSPLHF.

The table lists this clone with a few counts. The chain uses TRBV6-5 and TRBJ1-1; maybe TRBD1 (6 bases). CDR1 is MNHEY, CDR2 SVGAGI, per germline. There are 11 residues in the CDR3. V dropped 6 bases and J dropped 8 bases, with 10 bases sitting between them. This CDR3 is CASSLGTEAFF. CDR3 nucleotides: TGTGCCAGCAGCCTCGGGACAGAAGCTTTCTTT.

V gene TRBV2 combines with J gene TRBJ2-1, with 9 nucleotides matching TRBD2. Trimming at V came to 4 bases and at J to 2 bases, leaving 3 bases not matched to a gene. There are 15 residues in the CDR3. Germline loops: CDR1 SNHLY, CDR2 FYNNEI. This chain's CDR3 is CASSGTSATYNEQFF. The CDR3 DNA sequence: TGTGCCAGCAGTGGGACTAGCGCTACCTACAATGAGCAGTTCTTC.

This clone was detected only once. This chain links TRBV9 with TRBJ2-3; TRBD2 matches at 10 bases. The trim removed 4 bases at V and 1 base at J, leaving 12 bases unmatched. This CDR3 region has 18 residues. CDR1 and CDR2 (germline): SGDLS, YYNGEE. The CDR3, as DNA: TGTGCCAGCAGCTCCCGAGGCTCTAGCGGGAGTCGCACAGATACGCAGTATTTT. Protein: CASSSRGSSGSRTDTQYF.

This sequence joins TRBV6-6 and TRBJ2-6, with D perhaps matching TRBD2 (5 bases). V gave up 6 bases and J gave up 0 bases, with 12 bases separating them. Germline assignment: CDR1 MNHNY and CDR2 SVGAGI (reference sequence). The CDR3 spans 16 residues. The CDR3 loop reads CASRWTGSSGANVLTF. The CDR3 DNA is TGTGCCAGCAGATGGACGGGAAGCTCTGGGGCCAACGTCCTGACTTTC.

V usage is TRBV6-1 and J usage is TRBJ2-1, with a weak D call TRBD2 (7 bases). Germline values: CDR1 MNHNS, CDR2 SASEGT. V was trimmed by 8 bases and J by 9 bases, leaving 14 bases between them. The length of the CDR3 is 12 residues. CDR3 residues: CASGAGAGEQFF. CDR3 DNA sequence: TGTGCCAGCGGGGCGGGGGCGGGTGAGCAGTTCTTC.

A few counts support this clone. J is TRBJ2-1 and V is TRBV7-2, with D maybe TRBD1 (6 bases). The CDR3 runs to 12 residues. V lost 4 bases and J 10 bases, leaving 11 bases between the germline ends. Germline V gene lookup returns CDR1 SGHTA and CDR2 FQGNSA. In nucleotides, the CDR3 is TGTGCCAGCAGCTACGACAGGACGGAGCAGTTCTTC. Its translation is CASSYDRTEQFF.

This chain connects TRBV5-5 to TRBJ2-5; tentative D call: TRBD2 (6 bases). CDR1 and CDR2 from the germline V gene are SGHKS and YYEKEE (reference sequence). This CDR3 spans 15 amino acids. The V gene lost 2 bases and the J gene lost 5 bases, with 16 bases spanning the gap. The CDR3 bases are TGTGCCAGCAGCTTAACGGGAGATCCACGCGAGACCCAGTACTTC. Amino acids: CASSLTGDPRETQYF.

The rearrangement links TRBV5-1 to TRBJ2-5; 11 bases agree with TRBD2. Trimming removed 0 bases from V and 1 base from J; junction bases left unmatched: 5. Germline CDR1 SGHRS, CDR2 YFSETQ. The CDR3 is 17 residues long. The CDR3 protein is CASSLAASGRRQETQYF. In DNA, the CDR3 is TGCGCCAGCAGCTTGGCGGCTAGCGGGAGGCGCCAAGAGACCCAGTACTTC.